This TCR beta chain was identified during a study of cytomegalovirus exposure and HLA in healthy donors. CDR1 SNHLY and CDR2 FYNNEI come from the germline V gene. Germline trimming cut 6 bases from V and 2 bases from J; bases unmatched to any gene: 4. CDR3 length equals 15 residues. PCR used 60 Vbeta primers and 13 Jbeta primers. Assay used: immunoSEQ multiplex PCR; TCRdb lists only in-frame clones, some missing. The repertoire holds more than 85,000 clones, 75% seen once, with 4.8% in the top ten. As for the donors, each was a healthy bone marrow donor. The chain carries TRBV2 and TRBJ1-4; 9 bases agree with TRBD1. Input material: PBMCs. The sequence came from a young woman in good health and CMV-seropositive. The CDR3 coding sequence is TGTGCCAGCAGCGGAACAGGGGGCACTAATGAAAAACTGTTTTTT. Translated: CASSGTGGTNEKLFF.